The clone carrying this T cell receptor beta chain has a count of ten or more. Its antigen is not known. TCR beta CDR3 amplification used RNA transcripts. HTBI primers served in a first-round RT-PCR, which a second-round multiplex PCR followed. MiXCR, applied by TCRdb to the multiplex PCR reads, yields one record per CDR3 protein. The data show roughly 600,000 distinct CDR3 sequences, about 40% seen once. This sample is part of a study of Graves' ophthalmopathy and Graves' hyperthyroidism. Whole-study results and caveats: Most clonotypes expanded in thyroid above 0.001 frequency were present in blood too.

After removal of 1 base from V and 1 base from J, the junction contained 4 bases not matched to a gene. The CDR3 spans 15 residues. Per germline, CDR1 MNHEY and CDR2 SVGAGI. Additional autoimmune diseases, uncontrolled infections, pregnancy or lactation disqualified patients. Clinical symptoms and serum thyroxine were used for diagnosis; TRAb, thyroid ultrasound and orbital computed tomography were also relied on. Input material: peripheral blood or thyroid tissue (not recorded which). J is TRBJ2-7 and V is TRBV6-5, with 7 bases that match TRBD1. This TCR was sampled from an adult man with Graves' hyperthyroidism. CDR3 nucleotides: TGTGCCAGCAGTTACTTCCCGGGACAGTCCTACGAGCAGTACTTC. Translation gives CASSYFPGQSYEQYF.